What follows are 9 T cell receptor beta chains derived from one specimen sequenced in a study of T cell changes during pregnancy in multiple sclerosis. Clones were read by immunoSEQ multiplex PCR, and TCRdb kept only the in-frame ones, dropping some. Of tens of thousands of clones listed, 80% to 95% are singletons. The sequencing used CD4+ T cells from peripheral blood mononuclear cells, collected after pregnancy. The receptor source for this set is a female donor with multiple sclerosis, enrolled in a pregnancy study.

The J gene is TRBJ1-2, the V gene TRBV5-1; D call uncertain. This CDR3 is 16 amino acids long. Germline CDR1 is SGHRS and CDR2 is YFSETQ. V was trimmed by 4 bases and J by 6 bases, leaving 22 bases between them. The CDR3 DNA is TGCGCCAGCAGCAATACCCCCGGGATAAAGAGGGATGGCTACACCTTC. This codes for CASSNTPGIKRDGYTF.

With respect to this clone: The junction and the germline gene differ at one end; a read error may be behind it. This chain connects TRBV9 to TRBJ1-3; 7 bases fit TRBD1. Germline V gene data show CDR1 as SGDLS and CDR2 as YYNGEE. The length of the CDR3 is 12 residues. CDR3 protein: CASSRQGTTIYF. The CDR3 DNA is TGTGCCAGCAGCCGACAGGGAACCACCATATATTTT.

This clone was observed a handful of times. This chain uses TRBV12-5 with TRBJ2-2; 11 nucleotides match TRBD1. J was trimmed by 5 bases and V by 3 bases; bases with no gene match: 2. This CDR3 contains 15 residues. CDR1 LGHNT and CDR2 FRNRAP come from the germline V gene. The CDR3 coding sequence is TGTGCTAGTGGTTTAGGGACAGGGGGTACCGGGGAGCTGTTTTTT. The encoded protein is CASGLGTGGTGELFF.

V and J are TRBV19 and TRBJ2-4; possibly TRBD2 for D (7 bases). Trimming shortened V by 11 bases and J by 1 base, and 21 bases separated the two germline ends. The CDR3 is 16 amino acids. Germline CDR1 reads LNHDA; CDR2 reads SQIVND (reference sequence). CDR3 in amino acids: CARVEGGVLAKNIQYF. The CDR3 DNA is TGTGCCCGAGTAGAGGGGGGGGTTTTGGCCAAAAACATTCAGTACTTC.

The V gene is TRBV5-6, the J gene TRBJ2-5; D might be TRBD1 (6 bases). V shed 5 bases and J shed 2 bases, with 16 bases lying between them. This CDR3 spans 15 amino acids. The germline V gene has CDR1 SGHDT and CDR2 YYEEEE. CDR3 loop: CASRTRGQLQETQYF. The CDR3 DNA sequence: TGTGCCAGCAGAACCCGCGGACAGCTACAAGAGACCCAGTACTTC.

The genes are TRBV5-4 and TRBJ2-1, with 9 bases that match TRBD2. V gave up 4 bases and J gave up 7 bases; unmatched junction bases: 6. This CDR3 has 14 amino acids. Germline V gene lookup returns CDR1 SGHNT and CDR2 YYREEE (reference sequence). The CDR3 is CASSPGLASNEQFF. CDR3 nucleotide sequence: TGTGCCAGCAGCCCCGGACTAGCGTCGAATGAGCAGTTCTTC. Based on the CDR3 plus reference TRBV5-4 and TRBJ2-1, the full variable domain is ETGVTQSPTHLIKTRGQQVTLRCSSQSGHNTVSWYQQALGQGPQFIFQYYREEENGRGNFPPRFSGLQFPNYSSELNVNALELDDSALYLCASSPGLASNEQFFGPGTRLTVL.

This rearrangement joins TRBV7-2 to TRBJ2-1; TRBD1 matches at 9 bases. Looked up from germline, CDR1 is SGHTA and CDR2 is FQGNSA. This CDR3 region has 13 residues. V was pared by 0 bases and J by 16 bases, with 7 bases of the junction left unmatched. In DNA form, the CDR3 reads TGTGCCAGCAGCTTAGCCCGGGACAGGGTGGATTTCTTC. Amino acids: CASSLARDRVDFF.

The chain joins TRBV9 to TRBJ2-7; D might be TRBD2 (6 bases). CDR3 length: 14 amino acids. Germline lookup yields CDR1 SGDLS and CDR2 YYNGEE. The V gene lost 2 bases and the J gene lost 5 bases, with 14 bases spanning the gap. CDR3 residues: CASSVKVGGDEQYF. CDR3 nucleotides: TGTGCCAGCAGCGTCAAGGTCGGGGGTGACGAGCAGTACTTC.

The gene calls are TRBV6-6 and TRBJ1-1; the match to TRBD1 covers 10 bases. CDR3 length: 13 residues. Germline V CDR1 and CDR2: MNHNY, SVGAGI (reference sequence). V was clipped by 11 bases and J by 5 bases; unmatched bases: 8. This chain's CDR3 is CAGGRTGGTEAFF. In DNA, the CDR3 is TGTGCCGGCGGACGGACAGGGGGAACTGAAGCTTTCTTT.